These 13 T cell receptor beta chains originate from one sample sequenced in a study of beta chain features in type 1 diabetes. These receptors have no identified antigens. Investigators reverse transcribed all isolated RNA, so they sequenced expressed TCRB transcripts. Sequencing was performed with immunoSEQ multiplex PCR; in TCRdb, only in-frame clones are kept and a portion is missing. The sample shows about 41,000 clones, approximately 61% of them seen only once. Findings of the study overall: In all four CD4+ subsets, TCRB CDR3 length was significantly, moderately reduced in type 1 diabetes.

The specimen sequenced was Tregs from blood. Every receptor here comes from a man younger than 40 with type 1 diabetes. Some clones in this sample may be carry-over from other donors' samples.

This clone was seen a handful of times. This sequence joins TRBV29-1 and TRBJ2-3; 9 bases are shared with TRBD2. Germline-derived CDR1 and CDR2 are SQVTM and ANQGSEA. With V trimmed by 5 bases and J by 3 bases, 6 bases remained unmatched. CDR3 length: 14 amino acids. For the CDR3, the DNA is TGCAGCGTTCAGTCGCGGGGGGGAACAGATACGCAGTATTTT. Its protein product is CSVQSRGGTDTQYF.

V and J are TRBV19 and TRBJ1-2; perhaps TRBD1 as D (6 bases). Trimming shortened V by 3 bases and J by 4 bases, and 9 bases separated the two germline ends. The germline V gene has CDR1 LNHDA and CDR2 SQIVND (reference sequence). The CDR3 contains 13 residues. In nucleotides, the CDR3 is TGTGCCAGTAGTATGGGCAGGGGCTATGGCTACACCTTC. It is translated as CASSMGRGYGYTF.

The V call is TRBV19, the J call TRBJ2-6; 7 bases line up with TRBD1. The V gene end was trimmed by 4 bases and the J gene end by 2 bases; junction bases not matched to a gene: 5. CDR3 length equals 16 residues. CDR1 and CDR2 from the germline V gene are LNHDA and SQIVND (reference sequence). The DNA for the CDR3 is TGTGCCAGTAGTAAGGGACAGTTGGCTGGGGCCAACGTCCTGACTTTC. Its translation: CASSKGQLAGANVLTF. Full variable domain (remainder filled in from reference TRBV19 and TRBJ2-6): DGGITQSPKYLFRKEGQNVTLSCEQNLNHDAMYWYRQDPGQGLRLIYYSQIVNDFQKGDIAEGYSVSREKKESFPLTVTSAQKNPTAFYLCASSKGQLAGANVLTFGAGSRLTVL.

The chain's CDR3 is CASSSRGGALETQYF. The CDR3 DNA is TGCGCCAGCAGCAGCCGCGGGGGGGCCCTGGAGACCCAGTACTTC. This sequence joins TRBV5-1 and TRBJ2-5; 9 nucleotides align to TRBD2. Looked up from germline, CDR1 is SGHRS and CDR2 is YFSETQ. CDR3 size: 15 residues. Trimming removed 4 bases from V and 5 bases from J; junction bases left unmatched: 9.

V and J are TRBV5-1 and TRBJ2-5; possibly TRBD1 for D (6 bases). The last part of the DNA fits TRBJ2-7 better; the J call may be wrong. The germline V gene encodes CDR1 SGHRS and CDR2 YFSETQ. The length of the CDR3 is 14 residues. The CDR3 spells CASSLVGGTYEQYF. CDR3 nucleotides: TGCGCCAGCAGCTTGGTAGGGGGAACCTACGAGCAGTACTTC.

The J gene is TRBJ2-1, the V gene TRBV7-2; D might be TRBD2 (6 bases). V lost 2 bases to trimming and J lost 6 bases, with 11 bases between them. The length of the CDR3 is 14 residues. Germline V lookup: CDR1 SGHTA, CDR2 FQGNSA. The CDR3 spells CASSLTGDVNEQFF. As DNA, the CDR3 is TGTGCCAGCAGCTTAACGGGGGACGTCAATGAGCAGTTCTTC.

This clone has just a few counts. The gene calls are TRBV2 and TRBJ2-3, with 7 bases identical to TRBD1. V shed 4 bases and J 4 bases; nucleotides not matched to a gene: 5. The germline V gene has CDR1 SNHLY and CDR2 FYNNEI. This CDR3 is built from 14 residues. Here the CDR3 DNA reads TGTGCCAGCAGTGGAGGGGGCTGGGCAGATACGCAGTATTTT. Translating it yields CASSGGGWADTQYF.

This clone is deemed medium-sized. The V gene is TRBV18, the J gene TRBJ1-4; no clear D gene. The J call is doubtful: the DNA matches TRBJ2-2 better. CDR1 is KGHSH and CDR2 is LQKENI in the germline V gene. CDR3 length equals 12 residues. DNA of the CDR3: TGTGCCAGCTCACAATCACAGGGGGAGCTGTTTTTT. Translation: CASSQSQGELFF.

The chain recombines TRBV7-2 with TRBJ1-1; 9 nucleotides line up with TRBD1. Unmatched junction bases numbered 10, after V lost 1 base and J lost 1 base. The CDR3 has 18 amino acids. Looked up from germline, CDR1 is SGHTA and CDR2 is FQGNSA. The DNA of the CDR3 is TGTGCCAGCAGCTTAGTCTTCTTACAGGGGGCGAGGAACACTGAAGCTTTCTTT. It specifies CASSLVFLQGARNTEAFF.

The chain has TRBV7-2 and TRBJ2-7; 10 bases align to TRBD1. The V segment lost 4 bases and the J segment 5 bases; nucleotides outside the gene matches: 2. The CDR3 sequence is 13 residues long. Germline V gives CDR1 SGHTA, CDR2 FQGNSA. The CDR3 region has the DNA TGTGCCAGCAGCTCGACAGGGGGCAACGAGCAGTACTTC. This codes for CASSSTGGNEQYF.

There are a few counts of this clone. The chain joins TRBV27 to TRBJ2-2; 9 bases align to TRBD1. V dropped 2 bases and J dropped 7; count of bases not matched to a gene: 5. The CDR3 is 15 residues long. Germline V lookup: CDR1 MNHEY, CDR2 SMNVEV (reference sequence). CDR3 loop: CASSLDRGYDGELFF. DNA of the CDR3: TGTGCCAGCAGTTTAGACAGGGGGTATGACGGGGAGCTGTTTTTT.

This sequence joins TRBV7-3 and TRBJ2-1, with 8 nucleotides matching TRBD2. This CDR3 comprises 17 residues. Germline CDR1 is SGHTA and CDR2 is FQGTGA. V gave up 0 bases and J gave up 0 bases; unmatched junction bases: 4. This CDR3 reads CASSLTWAGGSYNEQFF. In DNA, the CDR3 is TGTGCCAGCAGCTTAACTTGGGCGGGGGGCTCCTACAATGAGCAGTTCTTC.

The V and J genes are TRBV5-6 and TRBJ2-1; no clear D gene. With 4 bases removed from V and 10 bases from J, the gap between germline ends came to 9 bases. CDR3 size: 11 residues. CDR1 and CDR2 (germline): SGHDT, YYEEEE. This CDR3 reads CASSTYGEQFF. CDR3 sequence (DNA): TGTGCCAGCAGCACATACGGGGAGCAGTTCTTC.